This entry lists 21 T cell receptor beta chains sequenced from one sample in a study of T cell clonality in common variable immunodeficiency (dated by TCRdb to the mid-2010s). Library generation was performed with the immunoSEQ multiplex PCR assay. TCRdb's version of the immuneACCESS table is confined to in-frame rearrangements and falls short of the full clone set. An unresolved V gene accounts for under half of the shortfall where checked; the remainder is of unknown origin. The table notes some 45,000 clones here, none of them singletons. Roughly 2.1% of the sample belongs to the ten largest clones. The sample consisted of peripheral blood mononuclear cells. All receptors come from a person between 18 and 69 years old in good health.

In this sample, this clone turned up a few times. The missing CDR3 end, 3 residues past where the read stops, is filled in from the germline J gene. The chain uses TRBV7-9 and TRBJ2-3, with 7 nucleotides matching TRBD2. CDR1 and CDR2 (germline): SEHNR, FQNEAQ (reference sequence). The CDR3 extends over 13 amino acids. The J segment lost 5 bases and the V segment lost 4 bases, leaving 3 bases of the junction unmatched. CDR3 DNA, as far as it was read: TGTGCCAGCAGCTCGCGGACTAGAGATACG. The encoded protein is CASSSRTRDT. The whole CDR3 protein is CASSSRTRDTQYF.

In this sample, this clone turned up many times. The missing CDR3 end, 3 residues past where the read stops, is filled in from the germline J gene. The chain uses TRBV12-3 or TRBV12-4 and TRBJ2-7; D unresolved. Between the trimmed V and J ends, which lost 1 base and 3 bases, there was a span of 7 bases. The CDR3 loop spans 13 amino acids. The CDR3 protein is CASSLGSGYEQYF. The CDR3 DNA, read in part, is TGTGCCAGCAGTTTAGGGTCGGGCTACGAG.

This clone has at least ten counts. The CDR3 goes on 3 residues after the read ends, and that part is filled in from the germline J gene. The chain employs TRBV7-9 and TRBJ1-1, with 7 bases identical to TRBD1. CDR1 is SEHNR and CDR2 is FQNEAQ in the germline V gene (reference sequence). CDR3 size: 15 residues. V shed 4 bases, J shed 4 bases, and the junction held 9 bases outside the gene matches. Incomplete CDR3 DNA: TGTGCCAGCAGCTCCTCCCGACAGGGAGGCACTGAA. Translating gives CASSSSRQGGTE. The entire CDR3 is CASSSSRQGGTEAFF.

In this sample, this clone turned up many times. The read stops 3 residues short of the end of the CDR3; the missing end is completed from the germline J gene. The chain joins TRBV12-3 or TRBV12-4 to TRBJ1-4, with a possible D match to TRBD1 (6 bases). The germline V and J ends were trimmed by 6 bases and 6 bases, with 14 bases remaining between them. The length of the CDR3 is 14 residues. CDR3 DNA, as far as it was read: TGTGCCAGCAGGACCGGGGGGGCGGATGAAAAA. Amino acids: CASRTGGADEK. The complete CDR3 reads CASRTGGADEKLFF.

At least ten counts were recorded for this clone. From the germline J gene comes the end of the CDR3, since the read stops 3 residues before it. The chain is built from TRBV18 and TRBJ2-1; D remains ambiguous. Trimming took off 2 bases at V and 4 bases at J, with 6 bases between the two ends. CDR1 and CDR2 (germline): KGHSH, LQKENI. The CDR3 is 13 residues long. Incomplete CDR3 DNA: TGTGCCAGCTCACCAACAGATTACAATGAG. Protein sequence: CASSPTDYNE. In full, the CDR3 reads CASSPTDYNEQFF.

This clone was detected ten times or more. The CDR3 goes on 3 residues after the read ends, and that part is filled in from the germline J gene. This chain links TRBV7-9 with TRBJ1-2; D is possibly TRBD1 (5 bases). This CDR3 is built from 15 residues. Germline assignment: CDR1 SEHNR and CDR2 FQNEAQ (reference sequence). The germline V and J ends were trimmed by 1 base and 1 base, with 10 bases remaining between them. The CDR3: CASSLETAFNYGYTF. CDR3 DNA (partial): TGTGCCAGCAGCTTAGAGACAGCTTTTAACTATGGC.

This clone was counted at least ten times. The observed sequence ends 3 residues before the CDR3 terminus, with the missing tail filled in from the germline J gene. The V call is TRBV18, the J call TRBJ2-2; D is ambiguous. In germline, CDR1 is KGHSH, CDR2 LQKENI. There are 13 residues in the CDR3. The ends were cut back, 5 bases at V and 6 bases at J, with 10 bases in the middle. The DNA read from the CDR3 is TGTGCCAGCTCAGACACGTGGGCCGGGGAG. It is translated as CASSDTWAGE. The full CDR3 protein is CASSDTWAGELFF.

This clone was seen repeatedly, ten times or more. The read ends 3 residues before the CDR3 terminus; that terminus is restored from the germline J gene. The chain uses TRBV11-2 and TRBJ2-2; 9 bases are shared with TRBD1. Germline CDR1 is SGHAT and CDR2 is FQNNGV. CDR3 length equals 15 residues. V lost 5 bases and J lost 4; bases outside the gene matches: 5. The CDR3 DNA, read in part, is TGTGCCAGCAGCCCAGGGACAGGGTCCACCGGGGAG. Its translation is CASSPGTGSTGE. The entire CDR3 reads CASSPGTGSTGELFF.

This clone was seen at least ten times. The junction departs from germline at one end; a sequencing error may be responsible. Incomplete CDR3 DNA: TGCAGCGTCGAAGACCCTTTAGGTTACCACTATGGT. It codes for CSVEDPLGYHYG. The CDR3, in full, reads CSVEDPLGYHYGQYF. The chain is built from TRBV29-1 and TRBJ2-4; D is ambiguous. Read sequence stops 3 residues before the CDR3 end, and the germline J gene provides the missing end. The CDR3 contains 15 residues. Germline values: CDR1 SQVTM, CDR2 ANQGSEA.

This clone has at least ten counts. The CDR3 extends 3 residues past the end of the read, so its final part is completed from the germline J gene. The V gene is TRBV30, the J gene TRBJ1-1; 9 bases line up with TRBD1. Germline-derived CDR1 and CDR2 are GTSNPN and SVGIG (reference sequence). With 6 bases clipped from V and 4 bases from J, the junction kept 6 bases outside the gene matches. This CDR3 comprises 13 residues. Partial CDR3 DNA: TGTGCCTGTTTGGGACAGGGAGCCACTGAA. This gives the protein CACLGQGATE. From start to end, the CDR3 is CACLGQGATEAFF.

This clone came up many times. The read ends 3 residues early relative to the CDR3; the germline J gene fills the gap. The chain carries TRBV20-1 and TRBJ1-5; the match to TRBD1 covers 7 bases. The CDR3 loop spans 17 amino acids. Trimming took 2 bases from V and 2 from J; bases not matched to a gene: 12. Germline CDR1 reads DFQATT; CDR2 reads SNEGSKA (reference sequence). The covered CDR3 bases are TGCAGTGCTAGACGGACAGGTTGGGACTCAGGCAATCAGCCC. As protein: CSARRTGWDSGNQP. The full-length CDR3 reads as CSARRTGWDSGNQPQHF.

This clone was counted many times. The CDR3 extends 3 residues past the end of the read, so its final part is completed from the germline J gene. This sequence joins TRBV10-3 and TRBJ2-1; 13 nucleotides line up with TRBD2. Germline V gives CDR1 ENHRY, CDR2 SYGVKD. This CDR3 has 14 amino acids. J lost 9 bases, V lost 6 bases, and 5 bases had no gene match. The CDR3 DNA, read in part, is TGTGCCATCAGAGGACTAGCGGGGGACTCTGAG. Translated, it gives CAIRGLAGDSE. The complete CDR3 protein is CAIRGLAGDSEQFF.

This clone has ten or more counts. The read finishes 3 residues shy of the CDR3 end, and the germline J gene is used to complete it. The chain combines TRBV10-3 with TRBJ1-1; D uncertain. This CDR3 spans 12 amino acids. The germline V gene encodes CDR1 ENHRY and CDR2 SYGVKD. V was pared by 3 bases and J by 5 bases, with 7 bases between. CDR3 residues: CAISDVQTEAFF. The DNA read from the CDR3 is TGTGCCATCAGTGATGTCCAAACTGAA.

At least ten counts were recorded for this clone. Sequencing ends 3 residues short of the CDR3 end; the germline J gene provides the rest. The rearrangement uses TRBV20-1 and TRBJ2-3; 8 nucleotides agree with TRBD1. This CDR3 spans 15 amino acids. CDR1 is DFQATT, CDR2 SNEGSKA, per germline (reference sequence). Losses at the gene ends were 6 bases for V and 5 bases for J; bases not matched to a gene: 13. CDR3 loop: CSAPPGQGSRDTQYF. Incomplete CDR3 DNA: TGCAGTGCCCCACCCGGACAGGGTTCTAGAGATACG.

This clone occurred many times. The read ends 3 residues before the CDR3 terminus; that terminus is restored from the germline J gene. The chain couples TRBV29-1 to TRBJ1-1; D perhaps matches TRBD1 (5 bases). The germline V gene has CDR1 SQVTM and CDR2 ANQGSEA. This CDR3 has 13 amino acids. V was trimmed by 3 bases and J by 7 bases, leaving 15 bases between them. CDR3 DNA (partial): TGCAGCGTTGAGGGCAGGGCGTCTGATGAA. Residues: CSVEGRASDE. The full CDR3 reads CSVEGRASDEAFF.

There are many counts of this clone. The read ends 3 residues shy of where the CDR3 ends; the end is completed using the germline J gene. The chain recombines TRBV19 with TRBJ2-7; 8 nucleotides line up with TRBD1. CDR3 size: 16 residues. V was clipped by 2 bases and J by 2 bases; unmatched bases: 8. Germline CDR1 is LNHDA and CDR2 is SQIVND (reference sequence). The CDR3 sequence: CASSIPGQGRPYEQYF. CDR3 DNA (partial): TGTGCCAGTAGTATACCTGGACAGGGAAGGCCCTACGAG.

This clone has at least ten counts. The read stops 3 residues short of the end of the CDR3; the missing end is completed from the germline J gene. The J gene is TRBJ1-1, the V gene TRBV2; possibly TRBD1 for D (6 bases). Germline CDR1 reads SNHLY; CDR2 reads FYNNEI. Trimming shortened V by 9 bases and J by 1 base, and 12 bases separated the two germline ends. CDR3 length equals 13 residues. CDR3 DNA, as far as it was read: TGTGCCAGTTTGGACAGCCCGAACACTGAA. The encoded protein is CASLDSPNTE. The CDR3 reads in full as CASLDSPNTEAFF.

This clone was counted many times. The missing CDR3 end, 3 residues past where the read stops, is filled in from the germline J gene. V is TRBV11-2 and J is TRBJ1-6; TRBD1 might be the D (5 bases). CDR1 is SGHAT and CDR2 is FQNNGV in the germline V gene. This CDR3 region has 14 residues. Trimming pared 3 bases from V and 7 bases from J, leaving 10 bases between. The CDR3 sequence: CASSFRDSNSPLHF. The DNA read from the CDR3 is TGTGCCAGCAGCTTTCGAGACAGCAATTCACCC.

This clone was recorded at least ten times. CDR3 DNA (partial): TGTGCCAGCAGCTTAGAACTATTGCAAGAGACC. Residues: CASSLELLQET. The CDR3 in full is CASSLELLQETQYF. This rearrangement joins TRBV7-2 to TRBJ2-5, with no clear D. Read coverage stops 3 residues before the CDR3 terminus; the germline J gene supplies the remainder. The CDR3 sequence is 14 residues long. Germline V gives CDR1 SGHTA, CDR2 FQGNSA. V was shortened by 1 base and J by 2 bases, with 8 bases between the two germline ends.

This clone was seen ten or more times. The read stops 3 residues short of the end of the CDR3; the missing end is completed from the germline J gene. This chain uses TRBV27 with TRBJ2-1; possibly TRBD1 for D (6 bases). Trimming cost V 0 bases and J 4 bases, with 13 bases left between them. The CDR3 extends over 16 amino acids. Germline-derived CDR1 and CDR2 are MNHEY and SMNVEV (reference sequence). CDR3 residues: CASSLSIGQSYNEQFF. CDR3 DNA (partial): TGTGCCAGCAGTTTATCTATCGGACAGTCTTACAATGAG.

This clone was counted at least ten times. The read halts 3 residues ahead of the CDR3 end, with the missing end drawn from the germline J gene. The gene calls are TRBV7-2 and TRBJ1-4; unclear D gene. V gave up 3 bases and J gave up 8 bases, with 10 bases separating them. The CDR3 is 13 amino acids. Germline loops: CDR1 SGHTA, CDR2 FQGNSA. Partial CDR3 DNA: TGTGCCAGCAGCTTCCTAGGTGGGGAAAAA. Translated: CASSFLGGEK. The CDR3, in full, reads CASSFLGGEKLFF.